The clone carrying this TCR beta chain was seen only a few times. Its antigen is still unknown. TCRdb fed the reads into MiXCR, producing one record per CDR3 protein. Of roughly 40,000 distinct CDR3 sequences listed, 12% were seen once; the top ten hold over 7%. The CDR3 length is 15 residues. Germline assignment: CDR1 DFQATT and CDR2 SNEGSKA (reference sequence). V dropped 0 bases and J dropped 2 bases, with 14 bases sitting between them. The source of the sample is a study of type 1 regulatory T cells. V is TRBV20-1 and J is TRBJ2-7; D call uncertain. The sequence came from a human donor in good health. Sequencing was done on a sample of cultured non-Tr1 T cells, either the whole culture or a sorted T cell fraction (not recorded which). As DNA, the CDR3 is TGCAGTGCTAGAGATACCCAGGCAAGCACCTACGAGCAGTACTTC. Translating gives CSARDTQASTYEQYF.